Given below is one TCR beta chain in context. These data belong to a study of CD8+ T cells in alopecia areata. Study summary: Each of the treated patients was given oral tofacitinib, 5 to 10 mg twice daily, for moderate-to-severe alopecia areata. Treated patients received severity scores based on the percentage of scalp area affected.

V trimming: 5 bases; J trimming: 5 bases; junction bases outside the gene matches: 8. The CDR3 extends over 16 amino acids. Per the germline V gene, CDR1 is SGHRS and CDR2 is YFSETQ. RNA extraction was followed by reverse transcription into cDNA, which acted as the sequencing template. Clones were read by immunoSEQ multiplex PCR, and TCRdb kept only the in-frame ones, dropping some. The sample lists approximately 150,000 clones, roughly 50% occurring once. Stated treatment: oral pan-JAK inhibitor, 5-10 mg twice daily. Material: CD4+ T cells sorted from blood, obtained between weeks 55 and 65, from a patient treated with tofacitinib. This rearrangement joins TRBV5-1 to TRBJ2-3; 13 bases match TRBD2. The sequence was obtained from a human donor with alopecia areata. In DNA, the CDR3 is TGCGCCAGCAGAATACTAGCGGGGGGGCCTGGAGATACGCAGTATTTT. Translated: CASRILAGGPGDTQYF. The whole variable domain, filled in from reference TRBV5-1 and TRBJ2-3, reads KAGVTQTPRYLIKTRGQQVTLSCSPISGHRSVSWYQQTPGQGLQFLFEYFSETQRNKGNFPGRFSGRQFSNSRSEMNVSTLELGDSALYLCASRILAGGPGDTQYFGPGTRLTVL.